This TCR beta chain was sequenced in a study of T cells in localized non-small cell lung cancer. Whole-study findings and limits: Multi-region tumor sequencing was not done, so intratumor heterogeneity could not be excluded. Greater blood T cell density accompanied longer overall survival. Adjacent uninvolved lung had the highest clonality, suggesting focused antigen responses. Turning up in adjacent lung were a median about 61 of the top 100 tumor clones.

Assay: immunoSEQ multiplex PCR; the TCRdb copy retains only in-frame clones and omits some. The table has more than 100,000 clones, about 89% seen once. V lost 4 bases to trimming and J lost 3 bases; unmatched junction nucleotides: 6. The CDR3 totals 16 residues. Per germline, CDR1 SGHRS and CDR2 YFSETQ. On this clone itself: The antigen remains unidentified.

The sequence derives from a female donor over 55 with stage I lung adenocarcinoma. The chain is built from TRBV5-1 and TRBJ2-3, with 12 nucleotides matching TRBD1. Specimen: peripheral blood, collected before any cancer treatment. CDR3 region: CASSEGQGASTDTQYF. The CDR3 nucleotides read TGCGCCAGCAGCGAGGGACAGGGGGCGAGTACAGATACGCAGTATTTT.